This entry lists 18 T cell receptor beta chains sequenced from one sample in a study of spatial heterogeneity in lung cancer. One entry per CDR3 protein, called by TCRdb with MiXCR from the 5' RACE reads. The data contain approximately 6,900 distinct CDR3 sequences, roughly an eighth of them seen just once; the ten biggest clones take up approximately 23%. Time point given: sample taken at primary tumor resection. Their cognate antigens are unknown. Findings and limits, study-wide: Higher tumor mutation counts went along with higher counts of expanded intratumoral alpha and beta TCRs.

This specimen consisted of lung tumor tissue, obtained at surgery. The receptors were gathered from a male donor with early-stage non-small cell lung cancer.

This clonotype was recorded many times. Little can be read into the size of this beta chain, an off-target read in a library designed for alpha chains. The V and J genes are TRBV4-1 and TRBJ1-1, with a possible D match to TRBD1 (5 bases). There are 18 residues in the CDR3. Germline CDR1 and CDR2: MGHRA and YSYEKL. Trimming left V 0 bases short and J 6 bases short, with 23 bases between. The DNA of the CDR3 is TGCGCCAGCAGCCAAGATACCCCGTTATCAACCGGGGCCCCTGAAGCTTTCTTT. Translation gives CASSQDTPLSTGAPEAFF.

Ten or more counts support this clonotype. This beta chain is a stray sequence in a library constructed for alpha chains; its clone size is not meaningful. The gene calls are TRBV6-2 or TRBV6-3 and TRBJ2-1; 11 bases agree with TRBD2. The length of the CDR3 is 16 residues. V was pared by 10 bases and J by 5 bases, with 13 bases of the junction left unmatched. Germline V CDR1 and CDR2: MNHEY, SVGEGT. In DNA form, the CDR3 reads TGTGCCACCTCGGGCATAGCGGGAGGGCCAGACAATGAGCAGTTCTTC. It yields the protein CATSGIAGGPDNEQFF.

In its sample, this clonotype ranks as medium-sized. This beta chain came through as a stray read in a library set up for alpha chains, and its size says little. The J gene is TRBJ2-3, the V gene TRBV29-1; perhaps TRBD2 as D (6 bases). The CDR3 extends over 16 amino acids. Trimming took 4 bases from V and 0 from J, leaving 17 bases between them. Germline values: CDR1 SQVTM, CDR2 ANQGSEA. CDR3 nucleotides: TGCAGCGTTGGAGGGACTCCGACCACGAGCACAGATACGCAGTATTTT. It encodes CSVGGTPTTSTDTQYF.

This clonotype ranks as medium-sized. Because this beta chain is a stray read in a library intended to capture alpha chains, its abundance should not be given much weight. This chain connects TRBV7-9 to TRBJ2-1; unclear D gene. CDR1 is SEHNR, CDR2 FQNEAQ, per germline (reference sequence). The CDR3 is 12 amino acids. V shed 3 bases and J shed 4 bases, with 4 bases lying between them. CDR3 region: CASSFSYNEQFF. CDR3 coding DNA: TGTGCCAGCAGCTTTTCTTACAATGAGCAGTTCTTC.

This clonotype has ten or more counts. Being off target in a library aimed at alpha chains, this beta chain has a size of little meaning. The V call is TRBV29-1, the J call TRBJ2-3; 7 nucleotides match TRBD2. The CDR3 spans 16 residues. Trimming at V came to 4 bases and at J to 3 bases, leaving 13 bases not matched to a gene. Germline-derived CDR1 and CDR2 are SQVTM and ANQGSEA. CDR3 sequence reads: CSVVGGSLGGTDTQYF. As DNA, the CDR3 is TGCAGCGTTGTTGGCGGGAGTCTGGGGGGGACAGATACGCAGTATTTT.

This clonotype was recorded many times. The library was designed around alpha chains, so this beta chain is a stray read whose abundance carries little weight. The chain uses TRBV20-1 and TRBJ2-1; 7 bases are shared with TRBD2. Per the germline V gene, CDR1 is DFQATT and CDR2 is SNEGSKA (reference sequence). The CDR3 loop spans 15 amino acids. V lost 6 bases and J lost 0; bases outside the gene matches: 8. Written as DNA, the CDR3 is TGCAGTGCATCTAGCGGACCGAGCTCCTACAATGAGCAGTTCTTC. Translation: CSASSGPSSYNEQFF.

This clonotype was seen at least ten times. This beta chain came through as a stray read in a library set up for alpha chains, and its size says little. V and J are TRBV20-1 and TRBJ2-7, with 10 bases that match TRBD1. The CDR3 is 14 amino acids. Germline CDR1 reads DFQATT; CDR2 reads SNEGSKA (reference sequence). With V trimmed by 4 bases and J by 1 base, 4 bases remained unmatched. CDR3 sequence reads: CSATTGGKSYEQYF. The CDR3 DNA is TGCAGTGCTACGACAGGGGGCAAATCCTACGAGCAGTACTTC.

The table lists this clonotype with many counts. The library was built for alpha chains, so this beta chain is an off-target read and its size means little. CDR3 nucleotide sequence: TGTGCCAGCAGTTTTAGCGGATCCTCCTACGAGCAGTACTTC. It yields the protein CASSFSGSSYEQYF. The chain links TRBV12-3 or TRBV12-4 to TRBJ2-7; maybe TRBD2 (6 bases). CDR3 length: 14 amino acids. V was pared by 3 bases and J by 0 bases, with 9 bases between.

This clonotype showed up many times. This beta chain slipped into a library made for alpha chains as a stray read, so its size is not meaningful. V gene TRBV7-2 combines with J gene TRBJ2-5, with 8 bases matching TRBD2. The CDR3 runs 14 residues. J gave up 4 bases and V 4 bases, and 5 bases lay outside the gene matches. Germline V gene data show CDR1 as SGHTA and CDR2 as FQGNSA. The CDR3 spells CASSSRSGGETQYF. In DNA, the CDR3 is TGTGCCAGCAGCTCCCGCAGCGGGGGAGAGACCCAGTACTTC.

There are many counts of this clonotype. Within a library made for alpha chains, this beta chain is off target, and its count is uninformative. V is TRBV11-1 and J is TRBJ2-7, with TRBD1 matching over 8 bases. Germline V CDR1 and CDR2: SGHAT, FQDESV (reference sequence). The CDR3 covers 13 residues. J lost 2 bases, V lost 9 bases, and 6 bases had no gene match. This CDR3 is CARLATGAYEQYF. CDR3 DNA sequence: TGTGCCAGACTGGCGACAGGGGCCTACGAGCAGTACTTC.

This clonotype was seen a single time. Being off target in a library aimed at alpha chains, this beta chain has a size of little meaning. The chain is built from TRBV6-2 or TRBV6-3 and TRBJ2-1; D gene uncertain. The CDR3 extends over 12 amino acids. Germline V gene lookup returns CDR1 MNHEY and CDR2 SVGEGT. Trimming left V 6 bases short and J 7 bases short, with 10 bases between. The CDR3 reads CASSKLGNEQFF. CDR3 coding DNA: TGTGCCAGCAGCAAGTTGGGGAATGAGCAGTTCTTC.

This clonotype was counted ten times or more. This beta chain came through as a stray read in a library set up for alpha chains, and its size says little. CDR3 sequence: CASSGITGTGVPSSGANVLTF. In DNA, the CDR3 is TGTGCCAGCAGCGGAATAACCGGGACAGGGGTTCCCAGCTCTGGGGCCAACGTCCTGACTTTC. The V call is TRBV7-6, the J call TRBJ2-6; 10 bases fit TRBD1. This CDR3 has 21 amino acids. Germline V gene data show CDR1 as SGHVS and CDR2 as FNYEAQ. The V segment lost 5 bases and the J segment 0 bases; nucleotides outside the gene matches: 16.

This clonotype was seen at least ten times. A library made for alpha chains picked up this beta chain off target, so its size means little. This sequence joins TRBV7-2 and TRBJ2-5; 7 nucleotides match TRBD2. The CDR3 is made up of 15 amino acids. From germline, CDR1 is SGHTA and CDR2 FQGNSA. V gave up 1 base and J gave up 2 bases; unmatched junction bases: 4. CDR3 nucleotide sequence: TGTGCCAGCAGCTTAGAGGCTAGCGGACAAGAGACCCAGTACTTC. It codes for CASSLEASGQETQYF.

This clonotype ranks as medium-sized. This beta chain is a stray read from a library made for alpha chains; its abundance is not meaningful. The V gene is TRBV12-3 or TRBV12-4, the J gene TRBJ2-1; D is unresolved. The CDR3 length is 13 residues. The V and J ends lost 1 base and 7 bases respectively, with 8 bases between them. DNA for the CDR3: TGTGCCAGCAGTTTAGACCGTGGGAATGAGCAGTTCTTC. It specifies CASSLDRGNEQFF.

This clonotype was found a few times. The size of this beta chain means little, since it is a stray read in a library made for alpha chains. V usage is TRBV6-4 and J usage is TRBJ2-5; D is possibly TRBD1 (5 bases). The V end lost 2 bases, the J end lost 3 bases, and 7 bases lay between the germline ends. From germline, CDR1 is MRHNA and CDR2 SNTAGT. The CDR3 loop spans 13 amino acids. DNA for the CDR3: TGTGCCAGCAGTGACCAGGACAAAGAGACCCAGTACTTC. Amino acids: CASSDQDKETQYF.

With regard to this clonotype: Found in a library prepared for alpha chains, this beta chain is an off-target read, and its abundance has little meaning. V gene TRBV29-1 combines with J gene TRBJ2-7; D perhaps matches TRBD2 (7 bases). The CDR3 covers 13 residues. The ends were cut back, 4 bases at V and 2 bases at J, with 12 bases in the middle. Germline V gene data show CDR1 as SQVTM and CDR2 as ANQGSEA. In DNA form, the CDR3 reads TGCAGCGTTGGGGGGGGCACGACCTACGAGCAGTACTTC. Amino acids: CSVGGGTTYEQYF.

Relative to its sample, this clonotype is medium-sized. This beta chain turned up in a library designed for alpha chains; as an off-target read, its abundance says little. The V and J genes are TRBV18 and TRBJ2-1, with 13 bases aligning to TRBD2. The V segment lost 2 bases and the J segment 6 bases; nucleotides outside the gene matches: 1. Germline loops: CDR1 KGHSH, CDR2 LQKENI. This CDR3 is 15 amino acids long. DNA for the CDR3: TGTGCCAGCTCACCAAGGACTAGCGGGAGCAATGAGCAGTTCTTC. Its translation is CASSPRTSGSNEQFF.

This clonotype was seen repeatedly, ten times or more. Since the library was made to target alpha chains, this beta chain is a stray read and its abundance is not meaningful. The J gene is TRBJ2-1, the V gene TRBV20-1; D call uncertain. The CDR3 is made up of 16 amino acids. V lost 3 bases and J 5 bases, leaving 20 bases between the germline ends. The germline V gene has CDR1 DFQATT and CDR2 SNEGSKA (reference sequence). The CDR3 protein is CSASPLEPSTHNEQFF. CDR3 nucleotide sequence: TGCAGTGCTAGTCCTTTGGAGCCCTCCACCCACAATGAGCAGTTCTTC.